This passage covers 5 T cell receptor beta chains from one sample sequenced in a study of cytomegalovirus exposure and HLA in healthy donors (dated by TCRdb to between 2016 and 2019). The library was prepared using the immunoSEQ multiplex PCR assay. TCRdb took over this immuneACCESS table, retaining in-frame rearrangements with V and J assigned. Such tables are incomplete; in checked studies, under half of the missing clones stem from an unresolved V gene, and the remainder is unexplained. The sample has about 60,000 clones on record, over 90% of them singletons. The ten largest clonotypes hold approximately 6.8% of the sample. Sequencing used PBMCs. These TCRs come from a woman under 30 in good health and CMV-seropositive.

The chain is built from TRBV5-1 and TRBJ1-4, with 7 bases lining up with TRBD1. The germline CDR1 and CDR2 sequences are SGHRS and YFSETQ. Unmatched junction bases numbered 14, after V lost 1 base and J lost 8 bases. The CDR3 contains 17 residues. CDR3 in DNA: TGCGCCAGCAGCTTGCCGTTAGGGGGCACAGGCGGCGAAAAACTGTTTTTT. Its translation is CASSLPLGGTGGEKLFF.

V and J are TRBV19 and TRBJ1-1; 7 positions agree with TRBD1. CDR3 length: 16 residues. The germline CDR1 and CDR2 sequences are LNHDA and SQIVND (reference sequence). After removal of 1 base from V and 0 bases from J, the junction contained 5 bases not matched to a gene. The CDR3 spells CASSIGVGGMNTEAFF. In DNA form, the CDR3 reads TGTGCCAGTAGTATAGGAGTAGGGGGCATGAACACTGAAGCTTTCTTT.

The rearrangement joins TRBV18 to TRBJ2-5; D perhaps matches TRBD2 (6 bases). CDR3 length equals 13 residues. V dropped 4 bases and J dropped 9 bases, with 15 bases sitting between them. Germline V gene data show CDR1 as KGHSH and CDR2 as LQKENI. CDR3 bases: TGTGCCAGCTCACGCCGGGAGCCACCGGCCCAGTACTTC. Its protein product is CASSRREPPAQYF.

For the CDR3, the DNA is TGTGCCAGCTCACCGAGCGGGGGATACAATGAGCAGTTCTTC. Protein sequence: CASSPSGGYNEQFF. The chain couples TRBV18 to TRBJ2-1, with TRBD2 matching over 8 bases. V shed 3 bases, J shed 4 bases, and the junction held 2 bases outside the gene matches. Germline V CDR1 and CDR2: KGHSH, LQKENI. The CDR3 consists of 14 residues.

The chain links TRBV7-9 to TRBJ1-1; 7 nucleotides align to TRBD1. Germline trimming cut 5 bases from V and 3 bases from J; bases unmatched to any gene: 3. CDR3 length: 13 residues. Per germline, CDR1 SEHNR and CDR2 FQNEAQ (reference sequence). The CDR3 sequence: CASSLQGDTEAFF. CDR3 DNA sequence: TGTGCCAGCAGCCTCCAGGGGGACACTGAAGCTTTCTTT. Full variable domain (outside the CDR3, taken from reference TRBV7-9 and TRBJ1-1): DTGVSQNPRHKITKRGQNVTFRCDPISEHNRLYWYRQTLGQGPEFLTYFQNEAQLEKSRLLSDRFSAERPKGSFSTLEIQRTEQGDSAMYLCASSLQGDTEAFFGQGTRLTVV.